This T cell receptor (beta chain) was profiled in a study of T cells in Graves' hyperthyroidism and ophthalmopathy. General study findings and limits: Ophthalmopathy cases were set apart from stable hyperthyroidism by a 13 V-J model.

V gave up 1 base and J gave up 9 bases, with 28 bases separating them. Germline-derived CDR1 and CDR2 are LNHDA and SQIVND (reference sequence). There are 20 residues in the CDR3. As regards this clonotype: What it binds is unknown.

Using RNA transcripts as the source, TCR beta CDR3 regions were amplified. TCR CDR3 underwent first-round RT-PCR with the HTBI primer set. One entry per CDR3 protein results from TCRdb running MiXCR on the multiplex PCR reads. The data contain roughly 380,000 distinct CDR3 sequences, roughly 15% of them seen just once; the ten biggest clones take up about 5%. The sample taken for sequencing was blood. The sequence derives from a woman between 18 and 29 years old with Graves' hyperthyroidism. The J gene is TRBJ1-6, the V gene TRBV19; the D is unclear. In DNA, the CDR3 is TGTGCCAGTAGTATAGGAGATGGCCGTCGATTCAACTTGAATAGTTCACCCCTCCACTTT. It specifies CASSIGDGRRFNLNSSPLHF.